This T cell receptor (beta chain) was profiled in a study of liver allograft versus peripheral blood T cells. Turning to the study itself: The authors compared T cell receptor repertoires in transplanted livers with recipients' peripheral blood repertoires.

From germline, CDR1 is MNHEY and CDR2 SVGAGI. The CDR3 contains 14 residues. V lost 5 bases and J lost 5, with 15 bases in between. TCRdb re-called the reads with MiXCR, one entry per CDR3 protein. The table records some 9,100 distinct CDR3 sequences, less than 20% of them present only once. Study conclusions and caveats: Intragraft T cell receptor repertoires of liver allografts were reported to differ from peripheral blood repertoires.

In regard to this clonotype: Its cognate antigen is unknown.

The receptor was isolated from a human patient who had a liver transplant. Some T cells may be provided by the graft donor. The chain joins TRBV6-5 to TRBJ1-2; D uncertain. The CDR3 region is CASSATSFLYGYTF. CDR3 nucleotide sequence: TGTGCCAGCAGTGCGACCTCTTTCTTATATGGCTACACCTTC.